This TCR beta chain stems from a study of blood T cell repertoires in COVID-19. At the level of the study: Collection of acute and convalescent COVID-19 samples took place in the United States, Italy and Spain. In each case, the material was cDNA or gDNA derived from T cells, B-cell-depleted T cells, or PBMCs.

Authors' data handling: Researchers report that nucleated cell counts were estimated from reference gene primer amplification. Profiling relied on immunoSEQ multiplex PCR, and the TCRdb table lists in-frame clones only, not all of them. The V and J calls and the clone size are those of that table, but D and trimming were determined from the DNA. The table lists under 350,000 clones, 80% to 95% of them singletons. Followed longitudinally, the Seattle patients had been enrolled during active infection. The CDR3 totals 18 residues. Per germline, CDR1 SGHAT and CDR2 FQNNGV. Deletions cut 2 bases from V and 0 bases from J, with 16 bases between.

The TCR originated in a woman aged 25-40 years with COVID-19, enrolled during active disease. The chain employs TRBV11-2 and TRBJ2-2, with TRBD1 as a possible D gene (6 bases). The sequencing input was peripheral blood. CDR3 DNA: TGTGCCAGCAGCTTAACCTTCTCTCACAGGGCGAACACCGGGGAGCTGTTTTTT. As protein: CASSLTFSHRANTGELFF. Using reference TRBV11-2 and TRBJ2-2 for the parts outside the CDR3, the full variable domain is EAGVAQSPRYKIIEKRQSVAFWCNPISGHATLYWYQQILGQGPKLLIQFQNNGVVDDSQLPKDRFSAERLKGVDSTLKIQPAKLEDSAVYLCASSLTFSHRANTGELFFGEGSRLTVL.